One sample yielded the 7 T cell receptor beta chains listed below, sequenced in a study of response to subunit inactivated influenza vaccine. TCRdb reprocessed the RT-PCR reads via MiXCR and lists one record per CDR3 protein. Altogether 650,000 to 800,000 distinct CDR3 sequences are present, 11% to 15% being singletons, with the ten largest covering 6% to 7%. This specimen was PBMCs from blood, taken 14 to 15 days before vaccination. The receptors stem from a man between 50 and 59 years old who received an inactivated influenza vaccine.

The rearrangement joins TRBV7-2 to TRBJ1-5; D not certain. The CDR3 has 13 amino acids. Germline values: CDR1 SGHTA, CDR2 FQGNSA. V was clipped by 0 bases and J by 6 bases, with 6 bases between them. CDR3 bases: TGTGCCAGCAGCTTAGCCGGGAGTCAGCCCCAGCATTTT. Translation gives CASSLAGSQPQHF.

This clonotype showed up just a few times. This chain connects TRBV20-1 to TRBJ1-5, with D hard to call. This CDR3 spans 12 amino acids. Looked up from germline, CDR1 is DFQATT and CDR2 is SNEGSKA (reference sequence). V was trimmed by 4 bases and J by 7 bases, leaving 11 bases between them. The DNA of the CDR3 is TGCAGTGCTATTATCTCAAAACAGCCCCAGCATTTT. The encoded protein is CSAIISKQPQHF.

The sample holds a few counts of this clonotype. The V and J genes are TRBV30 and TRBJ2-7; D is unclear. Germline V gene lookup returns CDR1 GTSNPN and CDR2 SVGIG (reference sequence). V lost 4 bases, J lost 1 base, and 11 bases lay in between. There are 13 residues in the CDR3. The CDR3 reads CAWKSLTSYEQYF. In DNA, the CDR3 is TGTGCCTGGAAGTCCTTGACATCCTACGAGCAGTACTTC.

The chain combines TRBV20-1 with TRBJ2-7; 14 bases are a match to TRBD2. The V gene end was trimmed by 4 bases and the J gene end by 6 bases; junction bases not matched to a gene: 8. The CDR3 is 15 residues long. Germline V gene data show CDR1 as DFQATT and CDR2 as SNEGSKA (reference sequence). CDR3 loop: CSATPGTSGRSEQYF. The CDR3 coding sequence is TGCAGTGCTACACCCGGGACTAGCGGGAGAAGCGAGCAGTACTTC.

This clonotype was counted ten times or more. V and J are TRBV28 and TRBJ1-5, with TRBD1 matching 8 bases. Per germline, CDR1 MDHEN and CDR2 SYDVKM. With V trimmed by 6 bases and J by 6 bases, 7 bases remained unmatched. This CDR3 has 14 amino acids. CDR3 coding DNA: TGTGCCAGCAGCCTTGACAGGGGCGGTCAGCCCCAGCATTTT. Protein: CASSLDRGGQPQHF.

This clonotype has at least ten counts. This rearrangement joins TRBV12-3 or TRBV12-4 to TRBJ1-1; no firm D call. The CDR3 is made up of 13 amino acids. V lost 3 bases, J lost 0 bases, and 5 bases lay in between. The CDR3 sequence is CASSFYLNTEAFF. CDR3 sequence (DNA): TGTGCCAGCAGTTTCTACCTGAACACTGAAGCTTTCTTT.

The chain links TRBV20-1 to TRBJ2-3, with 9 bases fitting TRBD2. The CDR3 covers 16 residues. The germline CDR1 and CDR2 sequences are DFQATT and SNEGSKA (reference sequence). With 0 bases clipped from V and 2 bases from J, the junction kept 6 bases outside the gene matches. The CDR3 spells CSARDRLAGITDTQYF. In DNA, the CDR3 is TGCAGTGCTAGAGATAGGCTAGCGGGGATCACAGATACGCAGTATTTT.